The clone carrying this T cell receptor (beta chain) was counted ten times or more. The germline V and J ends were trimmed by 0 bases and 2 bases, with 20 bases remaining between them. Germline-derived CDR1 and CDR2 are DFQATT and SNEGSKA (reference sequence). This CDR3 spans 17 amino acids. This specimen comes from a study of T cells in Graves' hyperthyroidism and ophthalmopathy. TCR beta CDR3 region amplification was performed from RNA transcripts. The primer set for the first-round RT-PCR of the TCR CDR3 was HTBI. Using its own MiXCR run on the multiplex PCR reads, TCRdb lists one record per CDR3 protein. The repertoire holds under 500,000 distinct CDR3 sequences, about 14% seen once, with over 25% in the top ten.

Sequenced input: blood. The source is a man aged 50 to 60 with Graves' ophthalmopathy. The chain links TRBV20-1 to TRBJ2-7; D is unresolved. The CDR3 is CSARDSPPGLQTYEQYF. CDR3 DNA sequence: TGCAGTGCTAGAGATTCTCCCCCAGGCCTACAGACCTACGAGCAGTACTTC.